Listed below are T cell receptor beta chains from one sample, sequenced in a study of blood T cell repertoires in COVID-19. Produced via immunoSEQ multiplex PCR; TCRdb's table is partial and in-frame only. The data show approximately 340,000 clones, roughly nine tenths seen once. Material: PBMCs or T cells enriched from blood (not recorded which). Every receptor here comes from a woman in her 40s who had been exposed to COVID-19. Both conserved end residues are part of each CDR3. The D gene is left open where the match is weak. Some rows have no size entry. The others give once, few or many, or a class for an expanded clone.

CDR3: CASSMLAGRELFF; DNA: TGTGCCAGTAGTATGCTGGCGGGGAGGGAGCTGTTTTTT; J: TRBJ2-2; D: -; V: TRBV19; size: -
CDR3: CASSSTGGFSPLHF; DNA: TGTGCCAGCTCATCTACAGGGGGCTTTTCACCCCTCCACTTT; J: TRBJ1-6; D: TRBD1; V: TRBV18; size: -
CDR3: CAWTGGVRNTEAFF; DNA: TGTGCCTGGACCGGGGGAGTCCGGAACACTGAAGCTTTCTTT; J: TRBJ1-1; D: -; V: TRBV30; size: -
CDR3: CASKEASTRVEQYF; DNA: TGCGCCAGCAAGGAGGCTTCTACTCGGGTCGAGCAGTACTTC; J: TRBJ2-7; D: -; V: TRBV4-1; size: -
CDR3: CASSLLIGDGGDF; DNA: TGTGCCAGCAGCTTGTTGATCGGGGACGGGGGAGATTTC; J: TRBJ1-2; D: -; V: TRBV5-6; size: -
CDR3: CASSLQGFGNEKLFF; DNA: TGCGCCAGCAGCTTACAGGGATTCGGTAATGAAAAACTGTTTTTT; J: TRBJ1-4; D: -; V: TRBV5-1; size: -
CDR3: CASSKEPSVEQFF; DNA: TGTGCCAGCAGCAAAGAGCCATCGGTAGAGCAGTTCTTC; J: TRBJ2-1; D: -; V: TRBV7-3; size: -
CDR3: CASSSGTQANEKLFF; DNA: TGCGCCAGCAGCTCGGGGACTCAGGCTAATGAAAAACTGTTTTTT; J: TRBJ1-4; D: -; V: TRBV5-1; size: -
CDR3: CASSLATGQGTEAFF; DNA: TGTGCCAGCAGCTTGGCCACAGGGCAGGGCACTGAAGCTTTCTTT; J: TRBJ1-1; D: -; V: TRBV5-8; size: -
CDR3: CASSSGQGHTEAFF; DNA: TGTGCCAGCAGCTCAGGACAGGGGCACACTGAAGCTTTCTTT; J: TRBJ1-1; D: TRBD1; V: TRBV7-6; size: -
CDR3: CASSSYEGLATDTQYF; DNA: TGCGCCAGCAGCTCCTATGAGGGACTAGCGACAGATACGCAGTATTTT; J: TRBJ2-3; D: TRBD2; V: TRBV4-1; size: -
CDR3: CASSLNSNTEAFF; DNA: TGTGCCAGCAGCCTCAATAGCAACACTGAAGCTTTCTTT; J: TRBJ1-1; D: -; V: TRBV11-3; size: once
CDR3: CASSFRDRGSYEQYF; DNA: TGTGCCAGTAGTTTCCGGGACAGGGGCTCCTACGAGCAGTACTTC; J: TRBJ2-7; D: TRBD1; V: TRBV19; size: -
CDR3: CASSSSSGNTIYF; DNA: TGTGCCAGCAGTAGTAGCTCTGGAAACACCATATATTTT; J: TRBJ1-3; D: -; V: TRBV6-5; size: once
CDR3: CASSFGGTANEKLFF; DNA: TGTGCCAGCAGCTTTGGTGGGACTGCGAATGAAAAACTGTTTTTT; J: TRBJ1-4; D: -; V: TRBV9; size: once
CDR3: CASSAVLTSGNTIYF; DNA: TGTGCCAGCAGCGCTGTGCTAACTTCTGGAAACACCATATATTTT; J: TRBJ1-3; D: -; V: TRBV3-1/TRBV3-2; size: -
CDR3: CASSPHRGRGSNYGYTF; DNA: TGTGCCAGCAGTCCCCACAGAGGGAGGGGGTCTAACTATGGCTACACCTTC; J: TRBJ1-2; D: -; V: TRBV6-6; size: -
CDR3: CSASGGPTDNEQFF; DNA: TGCAGTGCTAGTGGCGGCCCTACTGACAATGAGCAGTTCTTC; J: TRBJ2-1; D: -; V: TRBV20-1; size: -
CDR3: CASSTRTSGTRRSSYNEQFF; DNA: TGTGCCAGCAGCACCCGGACTAGCGGGACGAGAAGAAGCTCCTACAATGAGCAGTTCTTC; J: TRBJ2-1; D: TRBD2; V: TRBV7-9; size: -
CDR3: CATSSGTGANEQFF; DNA: TGTGCCACCAGCAGCGGGACAGGGGCCAATGAGCAGTTCTTC; J: TRBJ2-1; D: TRBD1; V: TRBV15; size: -
CDR3: CASSLSGGRLNEQFF; DNA: TGTGCCAGCAGCTTAAGTGGCGGGAGACTCAATGAGCAGTTCTTC; J: TRBJ2-1; D: TRBD2; V: TRBV7-2; size: -
CDR3: CASSLGGPYEQYF; DNA: TGTGCCAGCAGCTTAGGGGGGCCCTACGAGCAGTACTTC; J: TRBJ2-7; D: -; V: TRBV11-2; size: -
CDR3: CASTMSLAPGELFF; DNA: TGTGCCAGCACCATGAGTCTAGCTCCCGGGGAGCTGTTTTTT; J: TRBJ2-2; D: -; V: TRBV6-5; size: -
CDR3: CASSYFDSSNQPQHF; DNA: TGTGCCAGCAGTTACTTCGACAGTAGCAATCAGCCCCAGCATTTT; J: TRBJ1-5; D: -; V: TRBV6-5; size: once
CDR3: CASSPTGPQGAFF; DNA: TGTGCCAGCAGCCCGACCGGGCCACAGGGCGCTTTCTTT; J: TRBJ1-1; D: -; V: TRBV3-1/TRBV3-2; size: -
CDR3: CASSQDIGSKTYEQYF; DNA: TGTGCCAGCAGCCAAGATATCGGGAGCAAGACCTACGAGCAGTACTTC; J: TRBJ2-7; D: -; V: TRBV3-1/TRBV3-2; size: once
CDR3: CASSSLGPTSGRAERQYF; DNA: TGTGCCAGCAGCTCGCTGGGCCCGACTAGCGGGAGGGCGGAACGGCAGTACTTC; J: TRBJ2-7; D: TRBD2; V: TRBV7-3; size: -
CDR3: CASSPTGLGQFF; DNA: TGTGCCAGCTCACCGACAGGGCTTGGTCAGTTCTTC; J: TRBJ2-1; D: TRBD1; V: TRBV18; size: once
CDR3: CASSPPGQGRTEAFF; DNA: TGTGCCAGCAGCCCTCCGGGACAGGGGAGGACTGAAGCTTTCTTT; J: TRBJ1-1; D: TRBD1; V: TRBV7-9; size: -
CDR3: CATSGAGEYTEAFF; DNA: TGTGCCACCAGTGGGGCAGGGGAGTACACTGAAGCTTTCTTT; J: TRBJ1-1; D: -; V: TRBV24-1; size: -
CDR3: CASNVGRASYNEQFF; DNA: TGTGCCAGCAACGTGGGCAGGGCCTCCTACAATGAGCAGTTCTTC; J: TRBJ2-1; D: -; V: TRBV6-5; size: -
CDR3: CASSSDRRGPQHF; DNA: TGTGCCAGCAGCTCGGACAGGAGGGGGCCCCAGCATTTT; J: TRBJ1-5; D: TRBD1; V: TRBV5-4; size: -
CDR3: CASSPGQGVTGELFF; DNA: TGTGCCAGCTCCCCCGGACAGGGAGTAACCGGGGAGCTGTTTTTT; J: TRBJ2-2; D: TRBD1; V: TRBV18; size: -
CDR3: CASSSSSGVNTGELFF; DNA: TGTGCCAGCAGTAGTTCTAGCGGGGTGAACACCGGGGAGCTGTTTTTT; J: TRBJ2-2; D: TRBD2; V: TRBV2; size: -
CDR3: CASSQDGVAGRETQYF; DNA: TGTGCCAGCAGCCAAGACGGGGTAGCGGGGAGGGAGACCCAGTACTTC; J: TRBJ2-5; D: TRBD2; V: TRBV3-1/TRBV3-2; size: -
CDR3: CATRIGANQPQHF; DNA: TGTGCCACCCGCATAGGAGCCAATCAGCCCCAGCATTTT; J: TRBJ1-5; D: -; V: TRBV15; size: -